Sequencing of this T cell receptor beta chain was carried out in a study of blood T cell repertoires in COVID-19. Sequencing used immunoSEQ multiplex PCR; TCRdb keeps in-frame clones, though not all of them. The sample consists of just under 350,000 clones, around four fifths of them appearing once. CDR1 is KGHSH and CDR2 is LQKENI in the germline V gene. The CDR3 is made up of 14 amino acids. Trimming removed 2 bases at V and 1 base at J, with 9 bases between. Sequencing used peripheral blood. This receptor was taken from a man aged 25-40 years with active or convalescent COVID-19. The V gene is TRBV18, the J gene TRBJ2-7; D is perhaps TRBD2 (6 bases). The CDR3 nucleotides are TGTGCCAGCTCACCAGGCGGGGCGTCCTACGAGCAGTACTTC. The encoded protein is CASSPGGASYEQYF. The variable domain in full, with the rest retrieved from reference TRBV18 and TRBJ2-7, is NAGVMQNPRHLVRRRGQEARLRCSPMKGHSHVYWYRQLPEEGLKFMVYLQKENIIDESGMPKERFSAEFPKEGPSILRIQQVVRGDSAAYFCASSPGGASYEQYFGPGTRLTVT.